Following are 10 T cell receptor beta chains from one sample sequenced in a study of T cells in Graves' hyperthyroidism and ophthalmopathy. RNA transcripts served as the template for amplifying TCR beta CDR3 regions. RT-PCR in the first round (using the HTBI primer set) targeted the TCR CDR3. TCRdb re-called the multiplex PCR reads through MiXCR, storing one row per CDR3 protein. The sample includes some 800,000 distinct CDR3 sequences, 35% to 45% of them seen just once. Sequencing input: blood. Source of these receptors: a man in his late teens or twenties with Graves' hyperthyroidism.

The chain employs TRBV3-1 and TRBJ2-2; the match to TRBD1 covers 8 bases. This CDR3 is 14 amino acids long. With 4 bases clipped from V and 6 bases from J, the junction kept 4 bases outside the gene matches. CDR1 and CDR2 (germline): LGHDT, YNNKEL (reference sequence). This chain's CDR3 is CASSPLQGAGELFF. The CDR3 DNA follows: TGTGCCAGCAGCCCGTTACAGGGGGCCGGGGAGCTGTTTTTT. The entire variable domain, with the rest obtained from reference TRBV3-1 and TRBJ2-2, is as follows: DTAVSQTPKYLVTQMGNDKSIKCEQNLGHDTMYWYKQDSKKFLKIMFSYNNKELIINETVPNRFSPKSPDKAHLNLHINSLELGDSAVYFCASSPLQGAGELFFGEGSRLTVL.

This clonotype was seen once. CDR3 loop: CASSEIGTGTEAFF. The DNA of the CDR3 is TGTGCCAGCAGTGAAATCGGGACAGGCACTGAAGCTTTCTTT. The gene calls are TRBV6-5 and TRBJ1-1; 8 positions match TRBD1. The CDR3 sequence is 14 residues long. Germline CDR1 is MNHEY and CDR2 is SVGAGI. V shed 5 bases, J shed 4 bases, and the junction held 6 bases outside the gene matches.

The V call is TRBV12-3 or TRBV12-4, the J call TRBJ1-5; 9 nucleotides match TRBD1. This CDR3 has 15 amino acids. Unmatched junction bases numbered 11, after V lost 7 bases and J lost 7 bases. The CDR3 region is CASILGQGSGQPQHF. CDR3 sequence (DNA): TGTGCCAGCATCCTGGGACAGGGCTCCGGCCAGCCCCAGCATTTT.

Ten or more counts support this clonotype. V and J are TRBV20-1 and TRBJ1-5, with a possible D match to TRBD1 (5 bases). The length of the CDR3 is 11 residues. The V end was cut by 2 bases, the J end by 14 bases, with 13 bases between. CDR1 DFQATT and CDR2 SNEGSKA come from the germline V gene (reference sequence). The CDR3 nucleotides read TGCAGTGCTAGATCCCGGGGCCGGGAGCATTTT. It translates to CSARSRGREHF.

Details on this clonotype: The junction departs from germline at one end; a sequencing error may be responsible. This chain joins TRBV7-2 and TRBJ2-7; perhaps TRBD1 as D (6 bases). Germline V gives CDR1 SGHTA, CDR2 FQGNSA. The CDR3 length is 16 residues. The CDR3 here is CASSRQGLNFPYEQYF. CDR3 sequence (DNA): TGCGCCAGCAGCCGCCAGGGGCTCAACTTCCCCTACGAGCAGTACTTC.

This clonotype was picked up a small number of times. V is TRBV10-3 and J is TRBJ2-7, with D possibly being TRBD1 (6 bases). The CDR3 contains 17 residues. Per germline, CDR1 ENHRY and CDR2 SYGVKD. The germline V and J ends were trimmed by 5 bases and 4 bases, with 24 bases remaining between them. CDR3: CAISFLIGQPDLYEQYF. Here the CDR3 DNA reads TGTGCCATCAGTTTTTTAATCGGACAGCCCGATCTGTACGAGCAGTACTTC.

This clonotype was seen more than once but under ten times. The chain combines TRBV4-3 with TRBJ2-5, with D possibly being TRBD2 (5 bases). Germline assignment: CDR1 LGHNA and CDR2 YSLEER. V dropped 1 base and J dropped 3 bases, with 12 bases sitting between them. This CDR3 has 15 residues. The CDR3 protein is CASSQVSAAEETQYF. The CDR3 coding sequence is TGCGCCAGCAGCCAAGTCTCCGCAGCGGAAGAGACCCAGTACTTC.

There are many counts of this clonotype. The chain joins TRBV19 to TRBJ2-7; 8 bases agree with TRBD2. With V trimmed by 5 bases and J by 0 bases, 6 bases remained unmatched. Looked up from germline, CDR1 is LNHDA and CDR2 is SQIVND (reference sequence). The CDR3 has 15 amino acids. The CDR3 region has the DNA TGTGCCAGTAGTGAGGGGCTAGCGGGCTCCTACGAGCAGTACTTC. Translating gives CASSEGLAGSYEQYF.

This clonotype showed up just a few times. V gene TRBV5-1 combines with J gene TRBJ2-7; 9 bases are shared with TRBD1. Germline assignment: CDR1 SGHRS and CDR2 YFSETQ. V was pared by 0 bases and J by 5 bases, with 9 bases of the junction left unmatched. The CDR3 covers 16 residues. Here the CDR3 DNA reads TGCGCCAGCAGCTTGGCCATAGGGACAGGGAGCGACGAGCAGTACTTC. Amino acids: CASSLAIGTGSDEQYF.

The V and J genes are TRBV9 and TRBJ1-1, with no clear D. This CDR3 has 14 residues. The V gene lost 5 bases and the J gene lost 0 bases, with 11 bases spanning the gap. Germline-derived CDR1 and CDR2 are SGDLS and YYNGEE. The CDR3 loop reads CASSPPMVNTEAFF. In nucleotides, the CDR3 is TGTGCCAGCAGTCCCCCAATGGTGAACACTGAAGCTTTCTTT.